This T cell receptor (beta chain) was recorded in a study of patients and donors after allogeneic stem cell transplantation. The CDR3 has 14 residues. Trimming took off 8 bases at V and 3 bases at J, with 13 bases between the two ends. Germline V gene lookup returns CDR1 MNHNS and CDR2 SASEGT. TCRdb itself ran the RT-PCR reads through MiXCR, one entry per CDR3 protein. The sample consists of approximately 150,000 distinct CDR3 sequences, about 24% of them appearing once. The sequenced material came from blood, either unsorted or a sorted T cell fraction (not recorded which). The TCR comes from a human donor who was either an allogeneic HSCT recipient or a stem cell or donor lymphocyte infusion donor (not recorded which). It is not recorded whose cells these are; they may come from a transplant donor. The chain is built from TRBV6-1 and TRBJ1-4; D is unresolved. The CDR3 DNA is TGTGCCAGCCGGCCGGGGAGGGCTAATGAAAAACTGTTTTTT. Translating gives CASRPGRANEKLFF.